This T cell receptor beta chain was recovered during a study of T cell repertoires in cytomegalovirus infection. Study in general: CMV infection plus the matching HLA type was flagged by public TCR beta signatures. Study-wide results and caveats: The ex vivo response was dominated by HLA-C-restricted CMV-specific TCR beta clonotypes. Using cumulative public TCR beta family frequency, the authors identified those who carried CMV together with the relevant HLA.

TCRdb itself ran the reads through MiXCR, one entry per CDR3 protein. The sample yields over 150,000 distinct CDR3 sequences, about a sixth seen once. Details on this clonotype: Antigen unknown.

Germline CDR1 MNHEY, CDR2 SMNVEV (reference sequence). Trimming left V 5 bases short and J 1 base short, with 15 bases between. This CDR3 is built from 15 residues. The clonotype was recovered from a human donor in good health (CMV status not recorded). Some clones in this sample may be carry-over from other donors' samples. This rearrangement joins TRBV27 to TRBJ2-7, with TRBD1 as a possible D gene (6 bases). The specimen sequenced was CD8+ T cells from PBMCs. DNA for the CDR3: TGTGCCAGCAGTCGAAACAGGGTTGGGTCCTACGAGCAGTACTTC. Protein product: CASSRNRVGSYEQYF.